Listed here are 7 T cell receptor beta chains from one sample, sequenced in a study of post-analysis software for immune sequencing data. Whole-study findings and limits: Patients showed TRBV5-6, TRBV5-1 and TRBV20-1 among roughly 5 TRBV segments more frequent than in controls.

Included in the TCR beta cDNA libraries were unique molecular identifiers. In TCRdb, the PCR reads were re-called with MiXCR into one record per CDR3 protein. The repertoire holds about 760,000 distinct CDR3 sequences, approximately 30% seen once, with roughly 0.54% in the top ten. Their cognate antigens are unknown. Sequencing was done on a sample of blood. The receptor set was obtained from a girl aged 5-17 years with multiple sclerosis.

The DNA of the CDR3 is TGTGCCACCGACAGGGTGAACACTGAAGCTTTCTTT. Protein: CATDRVNTEAFF. The chain joins TRBV6-6 to TRBJ1-1, with 7 bases fitting TRBD1. Losses at the gene ends were 10 bases for V and 0 bases for J; bases not matched to a gene: 2. In germline, CDR1 is MNHNY, CDR2 SVGAGI (reference sequence). The CDR3 covers 12 residues.

CDR3 amino acids: CASSLQLNNEQFF. DNA of the CDR3: TGCGCCAGCAGCTTACAACTTAACAATGAGCAGTTCTTC. The rearrangement joins TRBV5-1 to TRBJ2-1; D is ambiguous. V shed 2 bases and J shed 5 bases, with 8 bases lying between them. The germline V gene has CDR1 SGHRS and CDR2 YFSETQ. This CDR3 has 13 amino acids.

This clonotype has a handful of counts. This sequence joins TRBV20-1 and TRBJ2-7; the D call may be TRBD1 or TRBD2 (5 bases each). Germline values: CDR1 DFQATT, CDR2 SNEGSKA (reference sequence). The CDR3 sequence is 15 residues long. V lost 0 bases and J lost 2, with 14 bases in between. The CDR3 here is CSARDLRGTTYEQYF. The CDR3 DNA follows: TGCAGTGCTAGAGACCTTCGGGGCACCACCTACGAGCAGTACTTC.

V is TRBV20-1 and J is TRBJ2-7, with unresolved D. V lost 6 bases, J lost 2 bases, and 20 bases lay in between. Germline V lookup: CDR1 DFQATT, CDR2 SNEGSKA (reference sequence). The CDR3 has 15 residues. Written as DNA, the CDR3 is TGCAGTGCCAAGAAAGACGAGCGCCGCACCTACGAGCAGTACTTC. It yields the protein CSAKKDERRTYEQYF.

The chain uses TRBV20-1 and TRBJ1-6; D is undetermined. V was pared by 3 bases and J by 0 bases, with 12 bases between. This CDR3 is built from 16 residues. CDR1 and CDR2 from the germline V gene are DFQATT and SNEGSKA (reference sequence). CDR3 sequence: CSARPLLSSYNSPLHF. The CDR3 DNA follows: TGCAGTGCTAGGCCCCTCCTTAGCTCCTATAATTCACCCCTCCACTTT.

V usage is TRBV12-3 or TRBV12-4 and J usage is TRBJ2-2; 11 bases map to TRBD1. V shed 8 bases, J shed 9 bases, and the junction held 11 bases outside the gene matches. The length of the CDR3 is 15 residues. In DNA, the CDR3 is TGTGCCAGCGGGGGGACAGGGGGTCTCCCCCGGGAGCTGTTTTTT. As protein: CASGGTGGLPRELFF.

The chain couples TRBV11-2 to TRBJ2-7; TRBD2 aligns across 7 bases. The tail of the sequence fits TRBJ2-5 better, so the J call may be wrong. This CDR3 contains 14 residues. The germline CDR1 and CDR2 sequences are SGHAT and FQNNGV. In nucleotides, the CDR3 is TGTGCCAGCAGCGCCCGGACTAGGAAAGAGACCCAGTACTTC. This encodes CASSARTRKETQYF.